Listed below are T cell receptor beta chains from one sample, sequenced in a study of Ad26.COV2.S vaccination and SARS-CoV-2 variants. Libraries were prepared by immunoSEQ multiplex PCR; TCRdb keeps only in-frame clonotypes and omits some of them. The profile shows a few hundred thousand clones, roughly 90% of them singletons. This sample comprised peripheral blood, obtained in a trial of Ad26.COV2.S vaccine versus placebo. Receptor source: a person aged 18-60 years who received the Ad26.COV2.S COVID-19 vaccine or a placebo. The conserved cysteine and the conserved F or W are not part of the CDR3 here. D genes are given only for firm matches. Rows may omit the clone size; those that give it use once, few, many or a size class.

>TRBD2|NA|TRBV5-1|TRBJ2-7
ASSSQTSGGAKSYEQY
>TRBD2|NA|TRBV20-1|TRBJ2-3
SASRASGGRLTDTQY
>TRBD1|NA|TRBV24-1|TRBJ1-2
ATSDFQGGRYGYT
>TRBD1|NA|TRBV28|TRBJ1-5
ASRDGQGRSVQPQH
>TRBD1|NA|TRBV11-1|TRBJ1-2
ASSPISGTGYGYT
>TRBD1|NA|TRBV5-1|TRBJ1-4
ASSVTGTGEKLF
>NA|NA|TRBV14|TRBJ2-3
ASSQVGGGTDTQY
>TRBD2|NA|TRBV9|TRBJ2-5
ASSVGSGGAWGETQY
>TRBD2|NA|TRBV28|TRBJ2-3
ASSPPGLAPPDTQY
>NA|NA|TRBV6-4|TRBJ1-5
ASSALAGKLNQPQH
>NA|NA|TRBV30|TRBJ1-4
AWSAGPGEKLF
>NA|NA|TRBV4-1|TRBJ1-5
ASSQGVSQPQH
>TRBD1|NA|TRBV4-1|TRBJ1-1
ASSQVFRGPAEAF
>NA|NA|TRBV10-1|TRBJ2-4
ASRSRVSNIQY
>NA|NA|TRBV3-1/TRBV3-2|TRBJ2-2
ASSQVTGELF
>TRBD1|NA|TRBV28|TRBJ2-2
ASSFRGTVNTGELF
>NA|NA|TRBV2|TRBJ1-2
ASRVARGYSAGYT
>NA|NA|TRBV11-2|TRBJ2-5
ASSPTGRVETQY
>TRBD1|NA|TRBV10-2|TRBJ1-2
ASSDYRGSYGYT
>NA|NA|TRBV5-1|TRBJ2-2
ASSFSGQLNTGELF
>TRBD2|many|TRBV6-4|TRBJ2-3
ASSPAAGESDTQY
>NA|NA|TRBV7-9|TRBJ1-1
ASSPRGDTEAF
>TRBD1|once|TRBV7-9|TRBJ2-3
ASRTGTGGVPDTQY
>NA|NA|TRBV3-1/TRBV3-2|TRBJ2-2
ASSQASTQGGTGELF
>NA|NA|TRBV6-5|TRBJ2-1
ASSPRTGSYNEQF
>NA|NA|TRBV5-5|TRBJ1-5
ASSLVGSDQPQH
>NA|NA|TRBV6-6|TRBJ1-1
ASSYSLGSTEAF
>TRBD1|NA|TRBV25-1|TRBJ2-4
ASSEYYRTGEDIQY
>TRBD1|NA|TRBV27|TRBJ1-2
ASTIGQGYGYT
>TRBD2|NA|TRBV28|TRBJ2-1
ASSLGGGPSYNEQF
>NA|NA|TRBV11-2|TRBJ2-5
ASSSPRTGKSAQETQY
>NA|NA|TRBV19|TRBJ1-5
ASSWGDSNQPQH
>NA|NA|TRBV30|TRBJ1-4
RQVEFATNEKLF
>NA|NA|TRBV28|TRBJ1-3
ASRRVGDPGNTIY
>TRBD1|NA|TRBV6-1|TRBJ1-4
ASSEAGTGKATNEKLF
>TRBD1|NA|TRBV12-3/TRBV12-4|TRBJ2-1
ASSPRGHEQF
>NA|NA|TRBV4-2|TRBJ1-3
ASWGSGNTIY
>NA|NA|TRBV19|TRBJ2-3
ASSISTRASPSTDTQY
>NA|once|TRBV24-1|TRBJ2-3
ATSPGRLTEMDTQY
>TRBD1|NA|TRBV9|TRBJ1-1
ASSVGDSWGTEAF
>NA|NA|TRBV5-5|TRBJ1-1
ASSWGLGDTEAF
>NA|NA|TRBV7-2|TRBJ1-5
ASSWTVNSNQPQH
>NA|NA|TRBV11-2|TRBJ1-1
ASSLGAANTEAF
>NA|once|TRBV15|TRBJ2-1
ATSRDWNEQF
>NA|NA|TRBV5-5|TRBJ2-5
ASSYGHEETQY
>NA|many|TRBV16|TRBJ1-2
ASSQSPGRNYGYT
>NA|NA|TRBV6-4|TRBJ2-6
ASSGGFGANVLT
>NA|once|TRBV7-2|TRBJ1-3
ASSLGVFGPPGDTIY
>NA|once|TRBV21-1|TRBJ1-3
ASSKDGPLPGNTIY
>TRBD2|NA|TRBV13|TRBJ2-1
ASSLLARGGKNEQF
>TRBD1|NA|TRBV5-6|TRBJ2-7
ASSSRDRGAPEQY
>TRBD2|NA|TRBV5-6|TRBJ2-7
ASSLGWGGGSYEQY
>NA|NA|TRBV6-2/TRBV6-3|TRBJ2-5
ASSYVPPRETQY